One and the same sample provided the 17 T cell receptor beta chains below, sequenced in a study of cytomegalovirus exposure and HLA in healthy donors. The PCR contained 60 Vbeta and 13 Jbeta primers. Produced via immunoSEQ multiplex PCR; TCRdb's table is partial and in-frame only. The table records about 170,000 clones, 84% of them present only once. Sequencing input: PBMCs. The receptor source for this set is a boy aged 2 to 10 in good health and CMV-seronegative.

The CDR3 loop is CASSEASVRTDTQYF. CDR3 DNA: TGTGCCAGCAGTGAAGCTTCAGTAAGAACAGATACGCAGTATTTT. The chain employs TRBV2 and TRBJ2-3; D uncertain. Trimming removed 0 bases at V and 3 bases at J, with 10 bases between. This CDR3 has 15 residues. Germline CDR1 reads SNHLY; CDR2 reads FYNNEI.

This chain connects TRBV5-6 to TRBJ2-5; weak D call: TRBD2 (5 bases). CDR1 is SGHDT and CDR2 is YYEEEE in the germline V gene. The V end lost 1 base, the J end lost 4 bases, and 11 bases lay between the germline ends. This CDR3 has 14 residues. The CDR3 sequence is CASSLRHEGETQYF. CDR3 DNA sequence: TGTGCCAGCAGCTTGAGGCACGAGGGAGAGACCCAGTACTTC. Full variable domain (rest looked up from reference TRBV5-6 and TRBJ2-5): DAGVTQSPTHLIKTRGQQVTLRCSPKSGHDTVSWYQQALGQGPQFIFQYYEEEERQRGNFPDRFSGHQFPNYSSELNVNALLLGDSALYLCASSLRHEGETQYFGPGTRLLVL.

The rearrangement joins TRBV7-9 to TRBJ2-3; 8 nucleotides match TRBD2. Germline V gene lookup returns CDR1 SEHNR and CDR2 FQNEAQ (reference sequence). CDR3 length: 16 residues. With V trimmed by 1 base and J by 7 bases, 10 bases remained unmatched. CDR3 in DNA: TGTGCCAGCAGCTTAGACCGGCGGGAGGTTCGAAATACGCAGTATTTT. Encoded protein: CASSLDRREVRNTQYF.

This chain uses TRBV5-6 with TRBJ2-5; the D gene is possibly TRBD1 (7 bases). Germline V gives CDR1 SGHDT, CDR2 YYEEEE. The ends were cut back, 2 bases at V and 11 bases at J, with 19 bases in the middle. This CDR3 is built from 14 residues. The CDR3 coding sequence is TGTGCCAGCAGCTTTGGAGGGGGCAGGAGAGAGCAGTACTTC. It codes for CASSFGGGRREQYF. The variable domain in full, completed from reference TRBV5-6 and TRBJ2-5, reads DAGVTQSPTHLIKTRGQQVTLRCSPKSGHDTVSWYQQALGQGPQFIFQYYEEEERQRGNFPDRFSGHQFPNYSSELNVNALLLGDSALYLCASSFGGGRREQYFGPGTRLLVL.

This sequence joins TRBV18 and TRBJ2-7; D might be TRBD2 (6 bases). This CDR3 contains 13 residues. Germline V gene lookup returns CDR1 KGHSH and CDR2 LQKENI. The V and J ends lost 3 bases and 5 bases respectively, with 11 bases between them. The CDR3 here is CASSPAGIDEQYF. CDR3 nucleotides: TGTGCCAGCTCACCGGCGGGGATCGACGAGCAGTACTTC.

The V and J genes are TRBV11-2 and TRBJ2-2, with 10 bases matching TRBD1. The length of the CDR3 is 16 residues. Germline V gives CDR1 SGHAT, CDR2 FQNNGV. V was pared by 1 base and J by 5 bases, with 4 bases of the junction left unmatched. This CDR3 is CASSLVGTGVTGELFF. CDR3 in DNA: TGTGCCAGCAGCTTAGTGGGGACAGGGGTAACCGGGGAGCTGTTTTTT.

The chain is built from TRBV7-3 and TRBJ2-1; 7 bases line up with TRBD2. The CDR3 has 15 residues. After removal of 5 bases from V and 8 bases from J, the junction contained 12 bases not matched to a gene. Germline V gene lookup returns CDR1 SGHTA and CDR2 FQGTGA. The CDR3, as DNA: TGTGCCAGCAGCGCCACTAGCGCCTTTATCGATGAGCAGTTCTTC. This codes for CASSATSAFIDEQFF.

The J gene is TRBJ2-7, the V gene TRBV6-5; 8 nucleotides agree with TRBD2. With V trimmed by 5 bases and J by 3 bases, 9 bases remained unmatched. Germline V CDR1 and CDR2: MNHEY, SVGAGI. The CDR3 is made up of 15 amino acids. In nucleotides, the CDR3 is TGTGCCAGCAGTAGAAGCACTAGCGGCCACTACGAGCAGTACTTC. Translating gives CASSRSTSGHYEQYF.

The chain carries TRBV12-5 and TRBJ2-3; weak D call: TRBD1 (5 bases). The CDR3 is made up of 21 amino acids. Looked up from germline, CDR1 is LGHNT and CDR2 is FRNRAP. V gave up 1 base and J gave up 0 bases, with 26 bases separating them. Here the CDR3 reads CASGLAGHGDIKISSTDTQYF. As DNA, the CDR3 is TGTGCTAGTGGTTTGGCAGGACACGGCGATATAAAAATCTCTAGCACAGATACGCAGTATTTT. The full variable domain, rest sourced from reference TRBV12-5 and TRBJ2-3, is DARVTQTPRHKVTEMGQEVTMRCQPILGHNTVFWYRQTMMQGLELLAYFRNRAPLDDSGMPKDRFSAEMPDATLATLKIQPSEPRDSAVYFCASGLAGHGDIKISSTDTQYFGPGTRLTVL.

The rearrangement joins TRBV2 to TRBJ1-6; weak D call: TRBD1 (6 bases). This CDR3 contains 13 residues. CDR1 is SNHLY, CDR2 FYNNEI, per germline. Trimming removed 8 bases from V and 8 bases from J, with 13 bases in between. The CDR3 DNA is TGTGCCAGCGGAGCACAGGGTTATTCACCCCTCCACTTT. Amino acid sequence: CASGAQGYSPLHF.

This clone was found once. This rearrangement joins TRBV6-5 to TRBJ2-3; TRBD2 matches 7 bases. In germline, CDR1 is MNHEY, CDR2 SVGAGI. V lost 2 bases to trimming and J lost 8 bases; unmatched junction nucleotides: 7. The CDR3 sequence is 14 residues long. Written as DNA, the CDR3 is TGTGCCAGCAGTTACCGCTTGTCGGGGGGTACGCAGTATTTT. This encodes CASSYRLSGGTQYF.

This clone was counted only a few times. V and J are TRBV30 and TRBJ2-2; TRBD1 matches at 10 bases. Trimming cost V 2 bases and J 7 bases; bases outside gene matches: 4. From germline, CDR1 is GTSNPN and CDR2 SVGIG (reference sequence). The CDR3 spans 14 residues. In nucleotides, the CDR3 is TGTGCCTGGAGTCGACAGGGGGCAAACGGGGAGCTGTTTTTT. This codes for CAWSRQGANGELFF.

This clone is a singleton in its sample. This rearrangement joins TRBV7-3 to TRBJ1-1, with D possibly TRBD1 on 6 matching bases. Looked up from germline, CDR1 is SGHTA and CDR2 is FQGTGA. Trimming took 6 bases from V and 2 from J, leaving 16 bases between them. This CDR3 region has 15 residues. CDR3 residues: CASSLLAGANTEAFF. The CDR3, as DNA: TGTGCCAGCAGTCTTCTGGCAGGGGCTAACACTGAAGCTTTCTTT.

The chain employs TRBV4-1 and TRBJ1-1; 10 nucleotides agree with TRBD1. The CDR3 totals 15 residues. The germline V gene encodes CDR1 MGHRA and CDR2 YSYEKL. J was trimmed by 10 bases and V by 1 base; bases with no gene match: 9. The CDR3 sequence is CASSQAGTGEDPAFF. The CDR3 coding sequence is TGCGCCAGCAGCCAAGCCGGGACAGGGGAGGATCCAGCTTTCTTT.

This clone has a single count. The chain couples TRBV29-1 to TRBJ1-2; D perhaps matches TRBD1 (6 bases). Germline CDR1 is SQVTM and CDR2 is ANQGSEA. The CDR3 consists of 11 residues. Trimming pared 7 bases from V and 6 bases from J, leaving 12 bases between. CDR3 region: CSARAGDGYTF. CDR3 nucleotides: TGCAGCGCCAGGGCAGGGGATGGCTACACCTTC.

This clone was observed a handful of times. The chain joins TRBV6-1 to TRBJ2-1; 9 bases map to TRBD2. Germline V gives CDR1 MNHNS, CDR2 SASEGT. The CDR3 loop spans 16 amino acids. Unmatched junction bases numbered 5, after V lost 4 bases and J lost 1 base. The CDR3 protein is CASSAIAGESYNEQFF. In nucleotides, the CDR3 is TGTGCCAGCAGTGCCATAGCGGGAGAATCCTACAATGAGCAGTTCTTC.

This sequence joins TRBV7-6 and TRBJ2-1; 13 bases line up with TRBD2. This CDR3 comprises 17 residues. The J segment lost 3 bases and the V segment lost 6 bases, leaving 8 bases of the junction unmatched. The germline V gene encodes CDR1 SGHVS and CDR2 FNYEAQ. This CDR3 reads CASSSRLAGGDYNEQFF. CDR3 in DNA: TGTGCCAGCAGTTCTCGACTAGCGGGGGGAGACTACAATGAGCAGTTCTTC.